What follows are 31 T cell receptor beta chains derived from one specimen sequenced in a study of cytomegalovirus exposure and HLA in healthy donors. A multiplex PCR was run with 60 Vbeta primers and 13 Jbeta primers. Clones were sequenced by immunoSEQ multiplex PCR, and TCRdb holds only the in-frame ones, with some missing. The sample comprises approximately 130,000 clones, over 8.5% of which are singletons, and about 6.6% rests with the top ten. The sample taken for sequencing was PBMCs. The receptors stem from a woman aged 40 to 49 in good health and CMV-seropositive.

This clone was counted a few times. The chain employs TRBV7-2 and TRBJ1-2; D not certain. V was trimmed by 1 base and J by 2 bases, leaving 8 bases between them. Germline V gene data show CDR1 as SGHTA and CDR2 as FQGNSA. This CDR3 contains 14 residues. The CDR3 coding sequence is TGTGCCAGCAGCTTAGATCGTCAGAACTATGGCTACACCTTC. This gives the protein CASSLDRQNYGYTF.

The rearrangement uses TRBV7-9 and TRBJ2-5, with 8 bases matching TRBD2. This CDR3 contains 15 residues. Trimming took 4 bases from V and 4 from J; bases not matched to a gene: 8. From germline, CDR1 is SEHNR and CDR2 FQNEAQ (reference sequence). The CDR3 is CASSYPAGEVETQYF. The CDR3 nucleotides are TGTGCCAGCAGCTACCCAGCGGGGGAGGTAGAGACCCAGTACTTC.

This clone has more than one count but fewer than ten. Here the CDR3 reads CAISESPHREGEQYF. CDR3 bases: TGTGCCATCAGTGAGTCACCACACAGGGAAGGCGAGCAGTACTTC. The chain uses TRBV10-3 and TRBJ2-7; D might be TRBD1 (6 bases). Germline values: CDR1 ENHRY, CDR2 SYGVKD. The CDR3 runs to 15 residues. The V end lost 0 bases, the J end lost 6 bases, and 15 bases lay between the germline ends.

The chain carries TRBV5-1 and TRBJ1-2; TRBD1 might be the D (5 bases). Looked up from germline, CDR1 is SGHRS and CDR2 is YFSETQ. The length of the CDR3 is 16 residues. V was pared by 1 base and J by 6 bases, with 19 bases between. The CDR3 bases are TGCGCCAGCAGCTTGTCTCATCGAGCGGGGGAGGATGGCTACACCTTC. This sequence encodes CASSLSHRAGEDGYTF.

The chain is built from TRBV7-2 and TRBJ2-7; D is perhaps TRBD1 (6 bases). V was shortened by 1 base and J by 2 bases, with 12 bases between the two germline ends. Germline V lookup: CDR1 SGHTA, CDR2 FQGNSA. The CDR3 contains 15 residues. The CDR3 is CASSLVAGDAYEQYF. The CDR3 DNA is TGTGCCAGCAGCTTAGTAGCAGGGGATGCCTACGAGCAGTACTTC.

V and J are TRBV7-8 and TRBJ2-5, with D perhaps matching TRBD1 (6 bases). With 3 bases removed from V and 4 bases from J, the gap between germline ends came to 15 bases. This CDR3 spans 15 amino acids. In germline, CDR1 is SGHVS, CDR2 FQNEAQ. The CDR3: CASSFVNGRGETQYF. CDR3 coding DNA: TGTGCCAGCAGCTTCGTTAACGGCAGGGGAGAGACCCAGTACTTC. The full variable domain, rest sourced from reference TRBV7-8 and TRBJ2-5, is GAGVSQSPRYKVAKRGQDVALRCDPISGHVSLFWYQQALGQGPEFLTYFQNEAQLDKSGLPSDRFFAERPEGSVSTLKIQRTQQEDSAVYLCASSFVNGRGETQYFGPGTRLLVL.

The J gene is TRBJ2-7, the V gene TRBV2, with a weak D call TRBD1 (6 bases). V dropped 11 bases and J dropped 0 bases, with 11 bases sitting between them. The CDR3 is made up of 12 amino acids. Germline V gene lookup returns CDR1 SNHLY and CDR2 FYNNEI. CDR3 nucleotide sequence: TGTGCCGGCGGACAGCTCTCCTACGAGCAGTACTTC. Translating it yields CAGGQLSYEQYF.

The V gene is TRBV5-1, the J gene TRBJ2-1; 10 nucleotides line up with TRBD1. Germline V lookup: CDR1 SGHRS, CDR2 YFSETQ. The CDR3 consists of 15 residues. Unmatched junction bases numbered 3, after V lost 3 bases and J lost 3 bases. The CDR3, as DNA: TGCGCCAGCAGCTCCTGGACAGGGGGCTACAATGAGCAGTTCTTC. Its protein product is CASSSWTGGYNEQFF.

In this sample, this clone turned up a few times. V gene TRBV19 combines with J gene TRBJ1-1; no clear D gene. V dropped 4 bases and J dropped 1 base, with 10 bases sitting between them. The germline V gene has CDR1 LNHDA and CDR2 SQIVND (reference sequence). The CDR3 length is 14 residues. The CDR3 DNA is TGTGCCAGTAGTACCCAAGCGGGGAACACTGAAGCTTTCTTT. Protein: CASSTQAGNTEAFF.

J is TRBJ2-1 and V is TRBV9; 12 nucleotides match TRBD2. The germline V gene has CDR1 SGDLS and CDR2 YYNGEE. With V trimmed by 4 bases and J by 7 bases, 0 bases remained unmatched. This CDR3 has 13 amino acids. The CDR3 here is CASSTSGGNEQFF. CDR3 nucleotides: TGTGCCAGCAGCACTAGCGGGGGGAATGAGCAGTTCTTC.

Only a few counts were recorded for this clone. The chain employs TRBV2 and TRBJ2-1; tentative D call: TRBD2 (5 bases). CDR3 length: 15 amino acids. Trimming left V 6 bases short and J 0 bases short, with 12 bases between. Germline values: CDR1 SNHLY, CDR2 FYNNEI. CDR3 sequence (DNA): TGTGCCAGCAGACTAACTAGAAGCTCCTACAATGAGCAGTTCTTC. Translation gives CASRLTRSSYNEQFF.

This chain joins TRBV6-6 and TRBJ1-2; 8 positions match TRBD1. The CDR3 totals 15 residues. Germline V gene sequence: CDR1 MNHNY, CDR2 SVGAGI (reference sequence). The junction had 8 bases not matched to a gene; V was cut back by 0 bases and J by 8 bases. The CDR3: CASSYSIRDRSGYTF. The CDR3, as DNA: TGTGCCAGCAGTTACTCGATTCGGGACAGGAGCGGCTACACCTTC.

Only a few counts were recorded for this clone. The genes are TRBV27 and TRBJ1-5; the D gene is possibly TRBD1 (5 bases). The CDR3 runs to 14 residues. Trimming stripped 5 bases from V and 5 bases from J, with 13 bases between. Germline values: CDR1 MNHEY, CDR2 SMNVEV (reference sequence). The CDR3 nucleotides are TGTGCCAGCAGTCCTACAGGACCCGATCAGCCCCAGCATTTT. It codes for CASSPTGPDQPQHF.

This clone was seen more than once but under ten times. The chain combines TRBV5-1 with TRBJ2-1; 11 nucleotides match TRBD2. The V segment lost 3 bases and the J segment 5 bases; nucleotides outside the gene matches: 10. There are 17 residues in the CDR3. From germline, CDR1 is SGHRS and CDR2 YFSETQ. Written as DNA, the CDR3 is TGCGCCAGCAGCTCATTAGCGGGGGGGCGGAAGAACAATGAGCAGTTCTTC. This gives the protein CASSSLAGGRKNNEQFF.

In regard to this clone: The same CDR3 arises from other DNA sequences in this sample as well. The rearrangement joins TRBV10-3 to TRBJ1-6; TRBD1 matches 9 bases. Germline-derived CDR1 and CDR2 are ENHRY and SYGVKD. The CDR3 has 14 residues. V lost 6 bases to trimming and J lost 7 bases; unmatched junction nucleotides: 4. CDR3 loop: CAISRTGENSPLHF. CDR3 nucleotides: TGTGCCATCAGCCGGACAGGGGAAAATTCACCCCTCCACTTT.

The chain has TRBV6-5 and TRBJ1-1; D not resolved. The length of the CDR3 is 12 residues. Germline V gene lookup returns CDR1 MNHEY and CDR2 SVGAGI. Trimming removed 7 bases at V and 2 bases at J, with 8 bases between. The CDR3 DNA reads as TGTGCCAGCACGGGGTTTAACACTGAAGCTTTCTTT. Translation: CASTGFNTEAFF.

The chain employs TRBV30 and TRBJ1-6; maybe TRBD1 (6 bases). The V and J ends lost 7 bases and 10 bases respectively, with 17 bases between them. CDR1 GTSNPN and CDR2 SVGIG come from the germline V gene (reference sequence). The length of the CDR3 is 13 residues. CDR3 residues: CAFTRQARSPLHF. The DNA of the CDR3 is TGTGCCTTTACCCGACAGGCCCGCTCACCCCTCCACTTT.

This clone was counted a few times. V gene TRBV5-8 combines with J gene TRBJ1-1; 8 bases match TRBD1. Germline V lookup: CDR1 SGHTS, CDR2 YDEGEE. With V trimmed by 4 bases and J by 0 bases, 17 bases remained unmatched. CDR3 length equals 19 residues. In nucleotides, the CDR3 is TGTGCCAGCAGCGCTCATTCAGGGGGCTTGGGGGGAATGAACACTGAAGCTTTCTTT. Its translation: CASSAHSGGLGGMNTEAFF.

The CDR3 region is CASSLLGGSGANVLTF. CDR3 in DNA: TGTGCCAGCAGCCTGCTCGGGGGCTCTGGGGCCAACGTCCTGACTTTC. The V call is TRBV28, the J call TRBJ2-6; TRBD2 is a possible D gene (6 bases). V was cut by 6 bases and J by 0 bases, with 12 bases left in between. Germline V gene data show CDR1 as MDHEN and CDR2 as SYDVKM. This CDR3 region has 16 residues.

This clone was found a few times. As DNA, the CDR3 is TGTGCCACCCGACGGGCAACTAATGAAAAACTGTTTTTT. Its translation is CATRRATNEKLFF. This chain joins TRBV7-6 and TRBJ1-4; no reliable D call. The CDR3 has 13 amino acids. Germline V gene lookup returns CDR1 SGHVS and CDR2 FNYEAQ. Trimming shortened V by 10 bases and J by 0 bases, and 9 bases separated the two germline ends.

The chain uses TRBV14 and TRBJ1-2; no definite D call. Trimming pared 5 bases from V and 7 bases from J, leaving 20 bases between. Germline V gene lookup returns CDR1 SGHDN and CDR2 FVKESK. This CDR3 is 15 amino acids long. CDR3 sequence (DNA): TGTGCCAGCAGCAATTCTAGACCACCGGTCTCTGGCTACACCTTC. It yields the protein CASSNSRPPVSGYTF.

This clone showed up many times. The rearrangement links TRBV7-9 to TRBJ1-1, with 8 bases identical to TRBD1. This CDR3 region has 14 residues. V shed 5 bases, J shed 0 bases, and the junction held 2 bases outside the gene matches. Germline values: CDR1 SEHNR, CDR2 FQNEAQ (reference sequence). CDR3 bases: TGTGCCAGCAGCCCGACAGGGGTGAACACTGAAGCTTTCTTT. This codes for CASSPTGVNTEAFF.

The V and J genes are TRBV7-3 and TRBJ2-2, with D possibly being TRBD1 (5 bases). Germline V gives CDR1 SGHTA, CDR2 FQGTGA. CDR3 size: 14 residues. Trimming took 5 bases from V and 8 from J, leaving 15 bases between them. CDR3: CASSPDRHGGELFF. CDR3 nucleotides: TGTGCCAGCAGCCCCGACAGACACGGAGGGGAGCTGTTTTTT.

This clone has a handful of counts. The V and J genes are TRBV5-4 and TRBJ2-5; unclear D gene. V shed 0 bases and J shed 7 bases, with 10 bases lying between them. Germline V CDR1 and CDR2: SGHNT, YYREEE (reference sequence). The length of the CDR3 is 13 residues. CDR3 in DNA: TGTGCCAGCAGCTTGGAACAGACGAGGACCCAGTACTTC. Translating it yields CASSLEQTRTQYF.

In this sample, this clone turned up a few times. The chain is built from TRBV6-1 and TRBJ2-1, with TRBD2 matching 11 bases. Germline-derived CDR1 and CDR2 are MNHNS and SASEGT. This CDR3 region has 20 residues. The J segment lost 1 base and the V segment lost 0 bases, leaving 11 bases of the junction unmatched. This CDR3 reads CASSEARGSSGGPSYNEQFF. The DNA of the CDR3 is TGTGCCAGCAGTGAAGCGCGCGGCTCTAGCGGGGGGCCGTCCTACAATGAGCAGTTCTTC.

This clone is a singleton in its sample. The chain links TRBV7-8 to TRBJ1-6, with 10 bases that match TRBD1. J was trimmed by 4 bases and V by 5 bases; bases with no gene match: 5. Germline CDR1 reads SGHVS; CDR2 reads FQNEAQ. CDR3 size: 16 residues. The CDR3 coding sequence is TGTGCCAGCAGCCCCCAGGACAGGGGGTATAATTCACCCCTCCACTTT. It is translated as CASSPQDRGYNSPLHF.

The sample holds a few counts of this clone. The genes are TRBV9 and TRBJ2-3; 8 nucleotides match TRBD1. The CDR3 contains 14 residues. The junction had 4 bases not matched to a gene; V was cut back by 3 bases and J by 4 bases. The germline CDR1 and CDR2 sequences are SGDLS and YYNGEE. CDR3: CASSAYRGSDTQYF. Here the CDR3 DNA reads TGTGCCAGCAGCGCCTACAGGGGGTCAGATACGCAGTATTTT.

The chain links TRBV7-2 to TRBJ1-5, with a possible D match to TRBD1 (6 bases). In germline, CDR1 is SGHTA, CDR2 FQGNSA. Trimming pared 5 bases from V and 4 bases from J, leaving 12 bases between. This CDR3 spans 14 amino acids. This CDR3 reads CASSPGTTNQPQHF. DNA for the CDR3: TGTGCCAGCAGCCCGGGGACAACAAATCAGCCCCAGCATTTT.

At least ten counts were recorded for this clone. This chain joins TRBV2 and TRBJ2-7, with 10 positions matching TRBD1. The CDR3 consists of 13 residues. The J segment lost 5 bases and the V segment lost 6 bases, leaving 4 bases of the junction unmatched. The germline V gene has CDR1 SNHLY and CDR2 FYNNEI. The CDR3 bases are TGTGCCAGCAGCCCGACAGGGGGCAACGAGCAGTACTTC. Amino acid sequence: CASSPTGGNEQYF.

The DNA for the CDR3 is TGTGCCAGTAGTATTGGGACAGGGGGGGACGAGCAGTACTTC. Its translation is CASSIGTGGDEQYF. The chain recombines TRBV19 with TRBJ2-7, with 11 positions matching TRBD1. The V segment lost 3 bases and the J segment 5 bases; nucleotides outside the gene matches: 3. This CDR3 has 14 amino acids. Germline CDR1 is LNHDA and CDR2 is SQIVND (reference sequence). Using reference TRBV19 and TRBJ2-7 for the parts outside the CDR3, the full variable domain is DGGITQSPKYLFRKEGQNVTLSCEQNLNHDAMYWYRQDPGQGLRLIYYSQIVNDFQKGDIAEGYSVSREKKESFPLTVTSAQKNPTAFYLCASSIGTGGDEQYFGPGTRLTVT.

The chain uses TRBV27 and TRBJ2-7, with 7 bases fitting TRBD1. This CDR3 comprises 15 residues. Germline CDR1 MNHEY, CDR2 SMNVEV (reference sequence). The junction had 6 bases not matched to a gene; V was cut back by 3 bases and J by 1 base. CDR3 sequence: CASSFSQGISYEQYF. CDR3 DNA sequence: TGTGCCAGCAGTTTTTCACAGGGGATATCCTACGAGCAGTACTTC.